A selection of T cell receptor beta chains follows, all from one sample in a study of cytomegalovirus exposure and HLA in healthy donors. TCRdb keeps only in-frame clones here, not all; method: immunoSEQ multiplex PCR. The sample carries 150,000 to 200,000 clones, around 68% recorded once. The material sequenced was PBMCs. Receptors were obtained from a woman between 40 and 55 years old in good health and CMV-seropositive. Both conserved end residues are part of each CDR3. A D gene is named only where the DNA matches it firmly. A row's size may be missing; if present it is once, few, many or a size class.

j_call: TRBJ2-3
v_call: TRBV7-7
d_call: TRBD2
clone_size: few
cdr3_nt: TGTGCTAGCAGCTTAACTACGGGGGGACGCACAGATACGCAGTATTTT
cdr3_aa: CASSLTTGGRTDTQYF

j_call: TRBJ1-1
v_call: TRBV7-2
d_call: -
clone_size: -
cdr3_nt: TGTGCCAGCAGCTTTTCGGGGAACACTGAAGCTTTCTTT
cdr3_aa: CASSFSGNTEAFF

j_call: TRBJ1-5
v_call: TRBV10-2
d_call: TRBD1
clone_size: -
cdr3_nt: TGCGCCAGCAGGACAGGGGGCGAGAATCAGCCCCAGCATTTT
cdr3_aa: CASRTGGENQPQHF

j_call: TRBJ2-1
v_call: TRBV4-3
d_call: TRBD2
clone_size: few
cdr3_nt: TGCGCCAGCAGCCAAGGAGGGGAGGGGGAGCAGTTCTTC
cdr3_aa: CASSQGGEGEQFF

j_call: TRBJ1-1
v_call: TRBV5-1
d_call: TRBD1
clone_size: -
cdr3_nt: TGCGCCAGCAGCCAATTTAGTAGTGCGGGGACAGCGATGAACCCTGAAGCTTTCTTT
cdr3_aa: CASSQFSSAGTAMNPEAFF

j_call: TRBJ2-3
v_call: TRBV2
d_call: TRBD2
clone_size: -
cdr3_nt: TGTGCCAGCGTCGGGGGGACCACAGATACGCAGTATTTT
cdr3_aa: CASVGGTTDTQYF

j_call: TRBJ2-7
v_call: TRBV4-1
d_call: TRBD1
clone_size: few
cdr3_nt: TGCGCCAGCAGTCCACCCGACAGGGGTTACGAGCAGTACTTC
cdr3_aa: CASSPPDRGYEQYF

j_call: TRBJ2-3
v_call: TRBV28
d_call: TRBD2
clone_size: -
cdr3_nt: TGTGCCAGCGGAAACCCGGGACTAAGCACAGATACGCAGTATTTT
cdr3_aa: CASGNPGLSTDTQYF

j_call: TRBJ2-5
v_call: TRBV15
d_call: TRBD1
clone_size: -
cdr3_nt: TGTGCCACCAGCCCTCGGGACAGGGAAGAGACCCAGTACTTC
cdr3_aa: CATSPRDREETQYF

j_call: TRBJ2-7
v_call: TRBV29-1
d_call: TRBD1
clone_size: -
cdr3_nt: TGCAGCGTGACAAGCATGGACAGGGCCTACGAGCAGTACTTC
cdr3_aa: CSVTSMDRAYEQYF

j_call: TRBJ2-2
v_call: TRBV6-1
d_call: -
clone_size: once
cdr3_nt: TGTGCCAGCCCCAAGTGGGGGGACAACACCGGGGAGCTGTTTTTT
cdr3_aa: CASPKWGDNTGELFF

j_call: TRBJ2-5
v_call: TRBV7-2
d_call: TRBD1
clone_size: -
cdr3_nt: TGTGCCAGCAGCTTTCAAACAGGGGGACGGGAGACCCAGTACTTC
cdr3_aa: CASSFQTGGRETQYF

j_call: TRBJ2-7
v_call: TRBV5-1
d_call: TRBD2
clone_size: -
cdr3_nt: TGCGCCAGCAGCTTGATCGTCGGGGGGGCCTACGAGCAGTACTTC
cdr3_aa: CASSLIVGGAYEQYF

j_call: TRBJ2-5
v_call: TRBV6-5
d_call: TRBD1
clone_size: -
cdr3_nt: TGTGCCAGCAGACCCGGACAGGGGAGGGAGACCCAGTACTTC
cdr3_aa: CASRPGQGRETQYF

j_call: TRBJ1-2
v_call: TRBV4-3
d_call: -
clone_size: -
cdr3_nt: TGCGCCAGCAGCCCGGAAGACGGGTCTGGCTACACCTTC
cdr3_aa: CASSPEDGSGYTF

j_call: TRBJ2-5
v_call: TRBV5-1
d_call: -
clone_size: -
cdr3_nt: TGCGCCAGCACCTCAGGACTTACTCAAGAGACCCAGTACTTC
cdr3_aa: CASTSGLTQETQYF

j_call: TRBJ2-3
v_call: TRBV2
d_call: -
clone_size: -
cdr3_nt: TGTGCCAGCAGTGGGGGGGACACAGATACGCAGTATTTT
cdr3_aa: CASSGGDTDTQYF

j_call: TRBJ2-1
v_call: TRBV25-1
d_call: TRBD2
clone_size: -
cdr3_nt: TGTGCCAGCAGTGTAATGACTAGCGGGATATACAATGAGCAGTTCTTC
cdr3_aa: CASSVMTSGIYNEQFF

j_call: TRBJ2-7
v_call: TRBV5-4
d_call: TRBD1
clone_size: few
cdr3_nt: TGTGCCAGCACCAGCGGGGACAGGGGCATCTACGAGCAGTACTTC
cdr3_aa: CASTSGDRGIYEQYF

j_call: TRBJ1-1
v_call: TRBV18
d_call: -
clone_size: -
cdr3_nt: TGTGCCAGCTCACTAATGGACGGGGAAGAAGCTTTCTTT
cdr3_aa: CASSLMDGEEAFF

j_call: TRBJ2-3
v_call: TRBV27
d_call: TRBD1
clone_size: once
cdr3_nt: TGTGCCAGCAGTTTCAAGGGACAGGGCACAGATACGCAGTATTTT
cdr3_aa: CASSFKGQGTDTQYF

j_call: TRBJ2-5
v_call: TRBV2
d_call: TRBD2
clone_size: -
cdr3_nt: TGTGCCAGCACCATAACTAGCGGACAAGAGACCCAGTACTTC
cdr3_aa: CASTITSGQETQYF

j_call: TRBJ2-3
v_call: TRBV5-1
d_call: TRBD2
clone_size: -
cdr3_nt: TGCGCCAGCAGCTTGGCTGGGCGGGCGGGAGGCACAGATACGCAGTATTTT
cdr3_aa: CASSLAGRAGGTDTQYF

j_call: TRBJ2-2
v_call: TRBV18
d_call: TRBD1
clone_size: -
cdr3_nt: TGTGCCAGCTCACCTCCCTACGACCAGGGGGTCCGGGAGCTGTTTTTT
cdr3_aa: CASSPPYDQGVRELFF

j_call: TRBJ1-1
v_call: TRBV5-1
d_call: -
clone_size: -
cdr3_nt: TGCGCCAGCAGCAACAAGGCGGACACTGAAGCTTTCTTT
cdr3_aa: CASSNKADTEAFF

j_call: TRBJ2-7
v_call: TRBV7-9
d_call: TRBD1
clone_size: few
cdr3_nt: TGTGCCACCTCGGGACAGGGTTACGAGCAGTACTTC
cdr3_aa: CATSGQGYEQYF

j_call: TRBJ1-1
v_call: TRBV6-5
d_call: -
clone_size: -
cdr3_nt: TGTGCCAGCAGTTACGACTACGGGGACACTGAAGCTTTCTTT
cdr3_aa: CASSYDYGDTEAFF

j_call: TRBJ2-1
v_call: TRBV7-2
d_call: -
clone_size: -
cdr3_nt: TGTGCCAGCAGCTTATCGTCCGCCGGTAATGAGCAGTTCTTC
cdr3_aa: CASSLSSAGNEQFF

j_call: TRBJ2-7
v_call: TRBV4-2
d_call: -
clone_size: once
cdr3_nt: TGTGCCAGCAGCCAAGGACTACGAGGTAACGAGCAGTACTTC
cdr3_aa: CASSQGLRGNEQYF

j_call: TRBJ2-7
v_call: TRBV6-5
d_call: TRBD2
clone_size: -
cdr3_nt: TGTGCCAGCAGTTACGCACGGGGACTAGCGGGGACCGAGCAGTACTTC
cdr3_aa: CASSYARGLAGTEQYF

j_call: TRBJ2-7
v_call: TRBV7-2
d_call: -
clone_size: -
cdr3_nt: TGTGCCAGCAGCTCACAGACCTACGAGCAGTACTTC
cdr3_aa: CASSSQTYEQYF

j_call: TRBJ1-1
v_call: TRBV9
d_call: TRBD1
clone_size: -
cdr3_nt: TGTGCCAGCAGCGCAGACAGGGGCGGAAAAAAAAACACTGAAGCTTTCTTT
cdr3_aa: CASSADRGGKKNTEAFF

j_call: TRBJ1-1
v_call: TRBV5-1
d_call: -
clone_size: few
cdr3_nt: TGCGCCAGCAGCTATACCACAGTGAACACTGAAGCTTTCTTT
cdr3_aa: CASSYTTVNTEAFF

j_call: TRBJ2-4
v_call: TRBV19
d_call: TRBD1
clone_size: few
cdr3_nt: TGTGCCAGTAGCCGGGACAGGGCCCGCATCCTGGGACAGAAATGGGGCAAAAACATTCAGTACTTC
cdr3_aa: CASSRDRARILGQKWGKNIQYF

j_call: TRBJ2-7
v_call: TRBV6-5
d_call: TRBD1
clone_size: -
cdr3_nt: TGTGCCAGCAGTCCGGGACAGGGAGGCTACGAGCAGTACTTC
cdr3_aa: CASSPGQGGYEQYF

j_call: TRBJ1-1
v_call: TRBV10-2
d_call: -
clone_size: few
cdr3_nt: TGCGCCAGCAGTGAGTATGCAGAGGCAATCATGAACACTGAAGCTTTCTTT
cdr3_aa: CASSEYAEAIMNTEAFF

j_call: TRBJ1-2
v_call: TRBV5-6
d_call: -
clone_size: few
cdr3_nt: TGTGCCAGCAGCTTGGTCGGGGATGGCTACACCTTC
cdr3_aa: CASSLVGDGYTF

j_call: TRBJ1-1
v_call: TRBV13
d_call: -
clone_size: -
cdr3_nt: TGTGCCAGCAGCCCTAGGGACTTTTATATTAGGGACACTGAAGCTTTCTTT
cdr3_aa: CASSPRDFYIRDTEAFF

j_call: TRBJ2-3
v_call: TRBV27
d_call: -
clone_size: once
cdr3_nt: TGTGCCAGCAGAAGTAAGGAGACGGATTACGATACGCAGTATTTT
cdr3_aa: CASRSKETDYDTQYF

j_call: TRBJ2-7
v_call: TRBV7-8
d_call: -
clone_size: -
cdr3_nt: TGTGCCAGCAGCCCAGACAGTCAGGGGGAGCAGTACTTC
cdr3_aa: CASSPDSQGEQYF

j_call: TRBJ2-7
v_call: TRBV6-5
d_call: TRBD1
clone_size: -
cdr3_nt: TGTGCCAGCAGCACGGGACAGGGGACCACCTACGAGCAGTACTTC
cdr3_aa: CASSTGQGTTYEQYF

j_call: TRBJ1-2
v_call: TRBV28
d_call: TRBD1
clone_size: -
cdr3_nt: TGTGCCAGCAGTCCGCAGTATTTACAGGGGGCCGGTGGCTACACCTTC
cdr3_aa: CASSPQYLQGAGGYTF

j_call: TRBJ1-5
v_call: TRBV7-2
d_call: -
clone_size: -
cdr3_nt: TGTGCCAGCAGCTTAGACAGGGATCAACCCCAGCATTTT
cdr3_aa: CASSLDRDQPQHF

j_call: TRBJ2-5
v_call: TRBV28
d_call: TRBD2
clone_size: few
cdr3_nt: TGTGCCAGCGGAGGGACTAGCGGGGGGTCGGAGACCCAGTACTTC
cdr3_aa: CASGGTSGGSETQYF

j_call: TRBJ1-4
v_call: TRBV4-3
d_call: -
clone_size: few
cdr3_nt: TGCGCCAGCAGCCAGGTACTCAATGAAAAACTGTTTTTT
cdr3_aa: CASSQVLNEKLFF

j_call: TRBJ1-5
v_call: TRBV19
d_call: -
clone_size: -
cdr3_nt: TGTGCCAGTAGTGGGGCTGGGACAAACAATCAGCCCCAGCATTTT
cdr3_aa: CASSGAGTNNQPQHF

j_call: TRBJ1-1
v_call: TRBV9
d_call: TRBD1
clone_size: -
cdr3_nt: TGTGCCAGCACTAGGGCAGGGGGCGTGAACACTGAAGCTTTCTTT
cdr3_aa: CASTRAGGVNTEAFF

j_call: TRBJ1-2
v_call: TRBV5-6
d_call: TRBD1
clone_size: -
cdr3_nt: TGTGCCAGCAGCTTGGGCAGGGGGCCTGGCTACACCTTC
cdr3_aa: CASSLGRGPGYTF

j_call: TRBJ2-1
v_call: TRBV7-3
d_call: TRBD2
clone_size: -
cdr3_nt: TGTGCCAGCAGCCCGAGGACTAGCGCCGTAAATGAGCAGTTCTTC
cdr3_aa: CASSPRTSAVNEQFF